Listed below are T cell receptor beta chains from one sample, sequenced in a study of T-cell reconstitution after alpha-beta-depleted transplantation in children. TCRdb analysed the PCR reads with MiXCR anew, one entry per CDR3 protein. This sample has about 200,000 distinct CDR3 sequences, with about 8.7% found just once. The sample was PBMCs, mostly from graft donor cells, taken 360 days after TCRalphabeta/CD19-depleted stem cell transplant. The origin of the receptors is a male patient aged 2-15 years who had a stem cell transplant for acute myeloid leukemia, so the T cells may come from the graft donor. Both conserved end residues are trimmed from each CDR3. A D gene is named only where the DNA matches it firmly.

ASSLTVSSASETQY	.	TRBJ2-5	TRBV5-1	14
ASSLATAQETQY	.	TRBJ2-5	TRBV5-1	12
SVEGRVGETQY	TRBD2	TRBJ2-5	TRBV29-1	11
ASSQVVQGSNQPQH	.	TRBJ1-5	TRBV4-1	14
ASSQTPLAGGVNEQF	TRBD2	TRBJ2-1	TRBV4-2	15
ASSPNRLNTEAF	.	TRBJ1-1	TRBV18	12
ASSLHAGTSGQETQY	TRBD2	TRBJ2-5	TRBV12-3/TRBV12-4	15
ATSRGRSAGAGELF	TRBD2	TRBJ2-2	TRBV15	14
ASSLSSDSETQY	.	TRBJ2-5	TRBV7-3	12
ASSFRGEQY	TRBD1	TRBJ2-7	TRBV12-3/TRBV12-4	9
ASSPTTTSTDTQY	.	TRBJ2-3	TRBV25-1	13
SADGLASRYNEQF	TRBD2	TRBJ2-1	TRBV20-1	13
ASSLMDQGGGDTQY	.	TRBJ2-3	TRBV12-3/TRBV12-4	14
ASSLRGKGTDTQY	.	TRBJ2-3	TRBV7-2	13
ASRIIPSTSGRYNEQF	TRBD2	TRBJ2-1	TRBV6-2/TRBV6-3	16
SARDPTGHRSYNEQF	.	TRBJ2-1	TRBV20-1	15
ATQRDRDTYEQY	TRBD1	TRBJ2-7	TRBV24-1	12
ASSIQWKEKLF	.	TRBJ1-4	TRBV6-1	11
SARDPNTGELF	.	TRBJ2-2	TRBV20-1	11
ASSLIQGSLRKQY	.	TRBJ2-7	TRBV28	13
AITSSRGGTEAF	.	TRBJ1-1	TRBV10-3	12
ASSHHFGNPYNEQF	.	TRBJ2-1	TRBV4-3	14
ASSETSQETQY	.	TRBJ2-5	TRBV5-1	11
ASSSTRQGPQH	TRBD1	TRBJ1-5	TRBV6-2/TRBV6-3	11
AWSRQTKGTGELF	.	TRBJ2-2	TRBV30	13
ASGPQGSLSYNEQF	.	TRBJ2-1	TRBV12-3/TRBV12-4	14
SARVWGRVRQETQY	.	TRBJ2-5	TRBV20-1	14
ASSPLAGYYNEQF	TRBD2	TRBJ2-1	TRBV11-2	13
ATSEGGFSYNEQF	.	TRBJ2-1	TRBV24-1	13
SARPLLGSDYEQY	.	TRBJ2-7	TRBV20-1	13
ASSFYATGSNQPQH	TRBD1	TRBJ1-5	TRBV7-2	14
ASVTSGRGGTEAF	.	TRBJ1-1	TRBV12-3/TRBV12-4	13
ASSFEARVNQPQH	.	TRBJ1-5	TRBV12-3/TRBV12-4	13